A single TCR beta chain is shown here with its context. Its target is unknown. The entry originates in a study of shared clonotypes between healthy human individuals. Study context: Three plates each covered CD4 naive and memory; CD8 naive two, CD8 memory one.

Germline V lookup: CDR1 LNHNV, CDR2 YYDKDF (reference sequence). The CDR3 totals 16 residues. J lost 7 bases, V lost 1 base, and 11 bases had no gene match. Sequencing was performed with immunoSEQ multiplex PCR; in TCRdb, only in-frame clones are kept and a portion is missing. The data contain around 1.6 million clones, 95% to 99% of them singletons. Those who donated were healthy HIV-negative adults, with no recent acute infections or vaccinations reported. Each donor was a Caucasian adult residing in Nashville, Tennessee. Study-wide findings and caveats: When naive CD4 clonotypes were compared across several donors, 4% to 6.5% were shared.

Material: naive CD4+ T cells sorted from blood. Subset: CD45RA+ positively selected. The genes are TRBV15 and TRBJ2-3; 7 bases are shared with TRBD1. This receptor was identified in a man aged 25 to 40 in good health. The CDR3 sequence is CATSRGGQVAMYTQYF. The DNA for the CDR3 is TGTGCCACCAGCAGAGGAGGACAGGTCGCCATGTATACGCAGTATTTT.